This TCR beta chain is from a study of cytomegalovirus exposure and HLA in healthy donors. Study results and caveats: Data from an earlier analysis indicated that most TCR beta V segments were productive either about 87% or about 30% of the time. Sequencing depth roughly uniform across donors was assumed in presence/absence analyses. Another analysis was done later, and it associated 15,000 to 20,000 TCR beta sequences with HLA alleles at 0.05 false discovery rate.

PCR was performed using 60 Vbeta and 13 Jbeta primers. Data came from immunoSEQ multiplex PCR; TCRdb stores just in-frame clones and leaves some out. The table has roughly 100,000 clones, roughly 85% seen once. Comment on this clone: What it recognizes is unknown.

The source material was PBMCs. This sequence originates from a man aged 55 to 70 in good health and CMV-seropositive.

CDR3 DNA: TGTGCCAGCTCACCCGTTGAGGCCACGGGGAGCAATCAGCCCCAGCATTTT. Translated: CASSPVEATGSNQPQHF. The chain has TRBV18 and TRBJ1-5; unclear D gene. This CDR3 is built from 17 residues. V dropped 3 bases and J dropped 1 base, with 16 bases sitting between them. Germline V lookup: CDR1 KGHSH, CDR2 LQKENI.